The sequence of this T cell receptor (beta chain) was determined in a study of T cells in Graves' hyperthyroidism and ophthalmopathy. V dropped 0 bases and J dropped 7 bases, with 16 bases sitting between them. This CDR3 region has 16 residues. In germline, CDR1 is SGHTA, CDR2 FQGNSA. This clonotype was observed many times. What was amplified from RNA transcripts were TCR beta CDR3 regions. A set of HTBI primers served as the primers for a first-round RT-PCR of the TCR CDR3. MiXCR, applied by TCRdb to the multiplex PCR reads, yields one record per CDR3 protein. The table has hundreds of thousands of distinct CDR3 sequences, around 19% seen once.

The source is a woman in her forties or fifties with Graves' hyperthyroidism that later progressed to Graves' ophthalmopathy. The rearrangement joins TRBV7-2 to TRBJ2-1, with D uncertain. What was sequenced was blood. The CDR3 region is CASSLALPTLGNEQFF. For the CDR3, the DNA is TGTGCCAGCAGCTTAGCGCTGCCTACCCTGGGGAATGAGCAGTTCTTC.